The 24 T cell receptor beta chains given below trace back to one sample, sequenced in a study of T cell repertoires and Cas9 in healthy adults. Data came from immunoSEQ multiplex PCR; TCRdb stores just in-frame clones and leaves some out. The table lists approximately 23,000 clones, 91% of them singletons. Sequenced: CD4+ effector T cells (CD127+, CD25-, CD137-, CD154-) from PBMCs; culture status not recorded. These receptors were taken from a human donor in good health.

The V call is TRBV2, the J call TRBJ1-5, with TRBD1 matching over 8 bases. CDR1 is SNHLY and CDR2 is FYNNEI in the germline V gene. The CDR3 consists of 13 residues. After removal of 6 bases from V and 7 bases from J, the junction contained 5 bases not matched to a gene. In DNA form, the CDR3 reads TGTGCCAGCAGAGGACAGGGCGTCCAGCCCCAGCATTTT. Amino acid sequence: CASRGQGVQPQHF.

This sequence joins TRBV5-6 and TRBJ1-1; TRBD1 might be the D (5 bases). CDR1 SGHDT and CDR2 YYEEEE come from the germline V gene. Trimming shortened V by 0 bases and J by 3 bases, and 9 bases separated the two germline ends. CDR3 size: 14 residues. The DNA for the CDR3 is TGTGCCAGCAGCTTGGCAGGGCCGGACACTGAAGCTTTCTTT. Amino acid sequence: CASSLAGPDTEAFF.

V usage is TRBV7-9 and J usage is TRBJ2-7; D unclear. CDR1 SEHNR and CDR2 FQNEAQ come from the germline V gene (reference sequence). The CDR3 runs 11 residues. V was trimmed by 7 bases and J by 0 bases, leaving 4 bases between them. The CDR3 region is CASTPSYEQYF. In nucleotides, the CDR3 is TGTGCCAGCACTCCCTCCTACGAGCAGTACTTC.

V and J are TRBV7-6 and TRBJ2-3, with TRBD1 identical over 9 bases. There are 18 residues in the CDR3. CDR1 and CDR2 (germline): SGHVS, FNYEAQ. V gave up 5 bases and J gave up 0 bases; unmatched junction bases: 12. The DNA for the CDR3 is TGTGCCAGCAGCCCTAGCACGGACAGGGGAGCTAGCACAGATACGCAGTATTTT. Translated, it gives CASSPSTDRGASTDTQYF.

This sequence joins TRBV6-1 and TRBJ1-1, with D unresolved. Germline-derived CDR1 and CDR2 are MNHNS and SASEGT. CDR3 size: 12 residues. V was clipped by 5 bases and J by 8 bases, with 12 bases between them. CDR3 loop: CASSPPEGEAFF. The CDR3 region has the DNA TGTGCCAGCAGTCCCCCGGAAGGGGAAGCTTTCTTT.

This chain uses TRBV28 with TRBJ2-7; 7 bases match TRBD1. CDR1 and CDR2 (germline): MDHEN, SYDVKM. Trimming removed 6 bases from V and 2 bases from J; junction bases left unmatched: 7. The CDR3 runs to 14 residues. Here the CDR3 reads CASSRWDSTYEQYF. The CDR3 DNA sequence: TGTGCCAGCAGCAGATGGGACAGCACCTACGAGCAGTACTTC. Using reference TRBV28 and TRBJ2-7 for the parts outside the CDR3, the full variable domain is DVKVTQSSRYLVKRTGEKVFLECVQDMDHENMFWYRQDPGLGLRLIYFSYDVKMKEKGDIPEGYSVSREKKERFSLILESASTNQTSMYLCASSRWDSTYEQYFGPGTRLTVT.

The rearrangement uses TRBV2 and TRBJ1-6; no firm D call. CDR1 SNHLY and CDR2 FYNNEI come from the germline V gene. The ends were cut back, 6 bases at V and 2 bases at J, with 14 bases in the middle. The CDR3 extends over 16 amino acids. CDR3 region: CASSRGPRAYNSPLHF. For the CDR3, the DNA is TGTGCCAGCAGCCGAGGCCCCCGGGCCTATAATTCACCCCTCCACTTT.

The chain is built from TRBV7-2 and TRBJ2-5; D gene ambiguous. The DNA end is more similar to TRBJ2-7, so the J call may be wrong. CDR1 and CDR2 (germline): SGHTA, FQGNSA. This CDR3 is 18 amino acids long. The CDR3 bases are TGTGCCAGCAGCTTAGCGTGGCTCGGGTCAGCCATATCCTACGAGCAGTACTTC. Its protein product is CASSLAWLGSAISYEQYF.

This clone was seen once. This is likely a read error, given that the CDR3 carries no conserved phenylalanine or tryptophan at its end. The V and J genes are TRBV18 and TRBJ1-1; D ambiguous. Germline V lookup: CDR1 KGHSH, CDR2 LQKENI. Trimming shortened V by 3 bases and J by 5 bases, and 4 bases separated the two germline ends. The CDR3 totals 11 residues. The CDR3 region has the DNA TGTGCCAGCTCACCTGAAACTGAAGCTTTCCTT. It is translated as CASSPETEAFL.

This sequence joins TRBV5-6 and TRBJ2-7, with D perhaps matching TRBD1 (6 bases). V lost 3 bases, J lost 2 bases, and 15 bases lay in between. The length of the CDR3 is 15 residues. CDR1 SGHDT and CDR2 YYEEEE come from the germline V gene. The CDR3 loop is CASSSQGPLAYEQYF. CDR3 bases: TGTGCCAGCAGCTCACAGGGACCCTTGGCCTACGAGCAGTACTTC. Full variable domain (rest looked up from reference TRBV5-6 and TRBJ2-7): DAGVTQSPTHLIKTRGQQVTLRCSPKSGHDTVSWYQQALGQGPQFIFQYYEEEERQRGNFPDRFSGHQFPNYSSELNVNALLLGDSALYLCASSSQGPLAYEQYFGPGTRLTVT.

The gene calls are TRBV10-1 and TRBJ2-7; 9 positions match TRBD2. The V segment lost 6 bases and the J segment 6 bases; nucleotides outside the gene matches: 12. Germline V CDR1 and CDR2: WNHNN, SYGVQD (reference sequence). The CDR3 sequence is 15 residues long. In DNA form, the CDR3 reads TGCGCCAGCAGGTCACTTAGCGGGAGTCTGGGCGAGCAGTACTTC. It translates to CASRSLSGSLGEQYF.

This chain's CDR3 is CATSRARGGQETQYF. The DNA of the CDR3 is TGTGCCACCAGCAGAGCTAGAGGCGGCCAAGAGACCCAGTACTTC. This sequence joins TRBV15 and TRBJ2-5; D is uncertain. Germline V gene sequence: CDR1 LNHNV, CDR2 YYDKDF (reference sequence). CDR3 length equals 15 residues. The V end lost 1 base, the J end lost 1 base, and 10 bases lay between the germline ends. Drawing the rest from reference TRBV15 and TRBJ2-5, the complete variable domain is DAMVIQNPRYQVTQFGKPVTLSCSQTLNHNVMYWYQQKSSQAPKLLFHYYDKDFNNEADTPDNFQSRRPNTSFCFLDIRSPGLGDTAMYLCATSRARGGQETQYFGPGTRLLVL.

This chain joins TRBV13 and TRBJ2-5; TRBD1 agrees at 7 bases. The CDR3 consists of 13 residues. V shed 4 bases and J 5 bases; nucleotides not matched to a gene: 4. Per germline, CDR1 PRHDT and CDR2 FYEKMQ (reference sequence). In DNA form, the CDR3 reads TGTGCCAGCAGCTCGGACAGGTGGGAGACCCAGTACTTC. Protein sequence: CASSSDRWETQYF.

V usage is TRBV4-1 and J usage is TRBJ1-2, with a possible D match to TRBD1 (5 bases). Trimming pared 6 bases from V and 4 bases from J, leaving 24 bases between. This CDR3 contains 17 residues. Germline V gene lookup returns CDR1 MGHRA and CDR2 YSYEKL. DNA of the CDR3: TGCGCCAGCAGGGAGTGGTCCCGGGGAGGGCAGGGCTATGGCTACACCTTC. It yields the protein CASREWSRGGQGYGYTF.

The V call is TRBV7-9, the J call TRBJ2-7; D may be TRBD2 (6 bases). The V gene's germline CDR1 is SEHNR and CDR2 FQNEAQ (reference sequence). The CDR3 is 16 residues long. The V end lost 4 bases, the J end lost 1 base, and 17 bases lay between the germline ends. The CDR3 bases are TGTGCCAGCAGCTCCTACCCCGGGGGAACGTCCTACGAGCAGTACTTC. This codes for CASSSYPGGTSYEQYF.

The rearrangement joins TRBV28 to TRBJ1-5, with 7 nucleotides matching TRBD1. V trimming: 3 bases; J trimming: 5 bases; junction bases outside the gene matches: 7. The CDR3 is made up of 15 amino acids. From germline, CDR1 is MDHEN and CDR2 SYDVKM. CDR3 in amino acids: CASSLGQGGHQPQHF. CDR3 DNA sequence: TGTGCCAGCAGTTTGGGGCAGGGGGGGCATCAGCCCCAGCATTTT.

The V call is TRBV4-1, the J call TRBJ1-1, with D tentatively TRBD1 (5 bases). CDR1 and CDR2 (germline): MGHRA, YSYEKL. V gave up 0 bases and J gave up 0 bases, with 8 bases separating them. The CDR3 has 15 residues. CDR3 residues: CASSQEGAMNTEAFF. CDR3 nucleotides: TGCGCCAGCAGCCAAGAAGGGGCCATGAACACTGAAGCTTTCTTT.

The chain recombines TRBV18 with TRBJ1-3; tentative D call: TRBD1 (6 bases). Germline assignment: CDR1 KGHSH and CDR2 LQKENI. The V end was cut by 3 bases, the J end by 4 bases, with 13 bases between. The CDR3 has 15 residues. In DNA form, the CDR3 reads TGTGCCAGCTCACCCAACAGGGCGGGAGGAAACACCATATATTTT. Its protein product is CASSPNRAGGNTIYF. Together with reference TRBV18 and TRBJ1-3, the CDR3 gives the full variable domain: NAGVMQNPRHLVRRRGQEARLRCSPMKGHSHVYWYRQLPEEGLKFMVYLQKENIIDESGMPKERFSAEFPKEGPSILRIQQVVRGDSAAYFCASSPNRAGGNTIYFGEGSWLTVV.

This sequence joins TRBV7-9 and TRBJ2-3, with 7 bases aligning to TRBD1. V lost 5 bases to trimming and J lost 8 bases; unmatched junction nucleotides: 4. The CDR3 runs to 12 residues. The germline CDR1 and CDR2 sequences are SEHNR and FQNEAQ (reference sequence). The CDR3 region has the DNA TGTGCCAGCAGCCCGGGACAGACTACGCAGTATTTT. Its protein is CASSPGQTTQYF.

The genes are TRBV25-1 and TRBJ1-2, with D tentatively TRBD1 (6 bases). Trimming shortened V by 3 bases and J by 0 bases, and 20 bases separated the two germline ends. CDR1 is MGHDK, CDR2 SYGVNS, per germline. This CDR3 is 18 amino acids long. The CDR3 nucleotides are TGTGCCAGCAGTGACTTTATCCTGACGGGGGGGCCTAACTATGGCTACACCTTC. It encodes CASSDFILTGGPNYGYTF.

This clone was seen a single time. An end of the junction differs from the germline gene, which may be a read error. The genes are TRBV7-2 and TRBJ1-3; D might be TRBD1 (6 bases). Germline V gene lookup returns CDR1 SGHTA and CDR2 FQGNSA. The CDR3 runs to 16 residues. CDR3 sequence: CASGLGGVSSGNTIYF. CDR3 nucleotide sequence: TGTGCCAGCGGCTTAGGGGGAGTTAGCTCTGGAAACACCATATATTTT.

The chain combines TRBV27 with TRBJ1-5, with 9 bases aligning to TRBD1. J lost 6 bases, V lost 5 bases, and 11 bases had no gene match. Germline V CDR1 and CDR2: MNHEY, SMNVEV (reference sequence). The CDR3 is made up of 16 amino acids. This CDR3 reads CASSPSGTGIPQPQHF. In nucleotides, the CDR3 is TGTGCCAGCAGTCCCTCCGGGACAGGGATTCCTCAGCCCCAGCATTTT.

V usage is TRBV21-1 and J usage is TRBJ1-1; the tabulated D call, TRBD1, remains unverified against the DNA. TRBV21-1 is described as a pseudogene. This CDR3 has 16 residues. The DNA of the CDR3 is TGTGCCAGCAGCAGTCCCGGCCTGACAGCGAACACTGAAGCTTTCTTT. It specifies CASSSPGLTANTEAFF.

The chain has TRBV10-2 and TRBJ1-1, with D unclear. The CDR3 has 17 residues. Germline V gives CDR1 WSHSY, CDR2 SAAADI. V was shortened by 0 bases and J by 0 bases, with 14 bases between the two germline ends. The CDR3 is CASSESVGSTLNTEAFF. The CDR3 DNA follows: TGCGCCAGCAGTGAGTCGGTGGGCAGCACCTTGAACACTGAAGCTTTCTTT.